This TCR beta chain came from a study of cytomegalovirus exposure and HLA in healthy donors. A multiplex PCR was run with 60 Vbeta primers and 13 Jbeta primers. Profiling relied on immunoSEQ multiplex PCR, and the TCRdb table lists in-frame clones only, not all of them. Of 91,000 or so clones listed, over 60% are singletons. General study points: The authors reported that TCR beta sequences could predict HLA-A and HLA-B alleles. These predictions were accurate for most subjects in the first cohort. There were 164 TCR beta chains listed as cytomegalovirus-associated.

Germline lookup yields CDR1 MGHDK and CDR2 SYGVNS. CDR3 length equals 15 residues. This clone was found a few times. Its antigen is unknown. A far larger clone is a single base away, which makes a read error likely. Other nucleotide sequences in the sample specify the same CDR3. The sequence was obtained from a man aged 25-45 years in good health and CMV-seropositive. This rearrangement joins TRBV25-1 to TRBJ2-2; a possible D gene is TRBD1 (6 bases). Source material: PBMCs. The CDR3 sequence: CASSGRQDKTGELFF. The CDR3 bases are TGTGCCAGCAGTGGCCGACAGGATAAAACCGGGGAGCTGTTCTTT. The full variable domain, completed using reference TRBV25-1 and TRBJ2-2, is EADIYQTPRYLVIGTGKKITLECSQTMGHDKMYWYQQDPGMELHLIHYSYGVNSTEKGDLSSESTVSRIRTEHFPLTLESARPSHTSQYLCASSGRQDKTGELFFGEGSRLTVL.